The source of this TCR beta chain is a study of blood T cell repertoires in COVID-19. Study-wide context: From the United States, Italy and Spain came samples of acute and convalescent COVID-19. In each case, the material was cDNA or gDNA derived from T cells, B-cell-depleted T cells, or PBMCs.

Authors' analysis steps: Reference gene primer amplification yielded estimated nucleated cell counts. Sequencing was performed with immunoSEQ multiplex PCR; in TCRdb, only in-frame clones are kept and a portion is missing. V and J calls and clone size are those listed in that table; D and trimming were worked out from the DNA. The sample carries some 72,000 clones, over 80% recorded once. To note about this clone: Distinct nucleotide sequences in the sample also encode this CDR3.

The CDR3 has 14 residues. Germline values: CDR1 ENHRY, CDR2 SYGVKD. The V end lost 2 bases, the J end lost 3 bases, and 7 bases lay between the germline ends. This chain uses TRBV10-3 with TRBJ2-2; D may be TRBD1 (5 bases). Sequencing used peripheral blood. This receptor was identified in a middle-aged man with COVID-19, enrolled during active disease. For the CDR3, the DNA is TGTGCCATCAGTGAGCCCAGGGACACCGGGGAGCTGTTTTTT. This codes for CAISEPRDTGELFF.